The 16 T cell receptor beta chains below all came from one sample that was sequenced in a study of tumor and adjacent non-tumor tissue in lung cancer. The library came from three nested PCR rounds adapted from ARM-PCR protocols. TCRdb analysed the multiplex PCR reads with MiXCR anew, one entry per CDR3 protein. This sample has over 110,000 distinct CDR3 sequences, with approximately 64% found just once. RNA was extracted from bulk tissue without any cell sorting. Sequenced input: lung tumor tissue. The receptors derive from a man in his sixties with small cell lung cancer.

This clonotype was counted at least ten times. The rearrangement links TRBV20-1 to TRBJ2-1; possibly TRBD1 or TRBD2 for D (6 bases each). The CDR3 runs 14 residues. Between the trimmed V and J ends, which lost 4 bases and 0 bases, there was a span of 10 bases. CDR1 is DFQATT, CDR2 SNEGSKA, per germline (reference sequence). CDR3 sequence (DNA): TGCAGTGCTAAGGGGGGAAGCTCCTACAATGAGCAGTTCTTC. Translating it yields CSAKGGSSYNEQFF.

V usage is TRBV5-1 and J usage is TRBJ1-1; a possible D gene is TRBD1 (5 bases). The CDR3 consists of 15 residues. Per germline, CDR1 SGHRS and CDR2 YFSETQ. Trimming cost V 1 base and J 0 bases, with 10 bases left between them. The CDR3 DNA is TGCGCCAGCAGCTTGATAAAGGGGATGAACACTGAAGCTTTCTTT. Its protein product is CASSLIKGMNTEAFF. Combining the CDR3 with reference TRBV5-1 and TRBJ1-1 gives the whole variable domain KAGVTQTPRYLIKTRGQQVTLSCSPISGHRSVSWYQQTPGQGLQFLFEYFSETQRNKGNFPGRFSGRQFSNSRSEMNVSTLELGDSALYLCASSLIKGMNTEAFFGQGTRLTVV.

Notes on this clonotype: The junction does not match germline at one end; this may be a read error. V gene TRBV28 combines with J gene TRBJ2-1; D is possibly TRBD1 (5 bases). The CDR3 loop spans 14 amino acids. CDR1 and CDR2 from the germline V gene are MDHEN and SYDVKM. The CDR3 loop is CACRDSVSYKEQFF. The CDR3 region has the DNA TGTGCCTGCAGAGACAGTGTCTCCTACAAAGAGCAGTTCTTC. Full variable domain (rest looked up from reference TRBV28 and TRBJ2-1): DVKVTQSSRYLVKRTGEKVFLECVQDMDHENMFWYRQDPGLGLRLIYFSYDVKMKEKGDIPEGYSVSREKKERFSLILESASTNQTSMYLCACRDSVSYKEQFFGPGTRLTVL.

For this clonotype: A read error may explain this, as a much larger clone is one base away. The rearrangement uses TRBV20-1 and TRBJ2-3, with D perhaps TRBD1 or TRBD2 (5 bases each). The CDR3 has 16 amino acids. The germline V gene encodes CDR1 DFQATT and CDR2 SNEGSKA (reference sequence). The CDR3 is CSARDGRGAFTDMQYF. CDR3 sequence (DNA): TGCAGTGCTAGAGATGGAAGGGGAGCCTTCACAGATATGCAGTATTTT.

Turning to this clonotype: One end of the junction does not line up with germline, which may come from a read error. V usage is TRBV20-1 and J usage is TRBJ1-1; D remains unclear. Germline-derived CDR1 and CDR2 are DFQATT and SNEGSKA (reference sequence). This CDR3 region has 11 residues. The CDR3 loop reads CCARPATEAFF. The CDR3 DNA follows: TGCTGTGCTAGGCCAGCCACTGAGGCTTTCTTT.

About this clonotype: A read error is likely, as this CDR3 ends without the conserved phenylalanine or tryptophan. The limits of the CDR3 on the DNA are not certain, so only TCRdb's listed CDR3 is given. The CDR3 spells CASSLGTMERYY. The gene calls are TRBV11-3 and TRBJ2-7. The CDR3 is 12 amino acids in total, end residues counted. The germline CDR1 and CDR2 sequences are SGHNT and YENEEA.

With regard to this clonotype: The junction differs from germline at one of its ends, possibly a read error. This chain links TRBV20-1 with TRBJ2-7; D might be TRBD2 (5 bases). The CDR3 loop spans 15 amino acids. Germline V gene data show CDR1 as DFQATT and CDR2 as SNEGSKA (reference sequence). The CDR3 region has the DNA TGCAGTGCGAGAGGGATTGACGCGGGCTCCTACGAGCAGTACTTC. Its protein product is CSARGIDAGSYEQYF.

This chain uses TRBV28 with TRBJ2-1; 9 nucleotides match TRBD2. CDR1 and CDR2 (germline): MDHEN, SYDVKM. This CDR3 comprises 20 residues. The J segment lost 1 base and the V segment lost 7 bases, leaving 20 bases of the junction unmatched. The CDR3 DNA reads TGTGCCAGCAAGGGGGAGAGAGCCAGCGGGAGGTTTCGGTCCTACAATGAGCAGTTCTTC. Translation: CASKGERASGRFRSYNEQFF.

In this sample, this clonotype turned up once. Germline and junction disagree at one end, which may indicate a read error. The chain couples TRBV11-2 to TRBJ2-2; D is possibly TRBD2 (6 bases). The CDR3 totals 16 residues. Germline lookup yields CDR1 SGHAT and CDR2 FQNNGV. The CDR3 region has the DNA TGCGCCAGCAGCCGCGAGAGCGGGCGGAACACCGGGGACCTGTTTTTT. Its translation is CASSRESGRNTGDLFF.

Comments on this clonotype: One junction end does not reproduce the germline sequence, and a read error may be involved. The chain uses TRBV11-2 and TRBJ2-6; 9 bases match TRBD1. Germline V lookup: CDR1 SGHAT, CDR2 FQNNGV. The CDR3 runs 18 residues. The CDR3, as DNA: TGTGCCAACAGTTTACCGGGACAGGGTCTGTCTGGGGCCAACGTCCTGACTTTT. Its protein product is CANSLPGQGLSGANVLTF.

The table lists this clonotype with a few counts. The CDR3 spells CSARALAGGVDTQYF. DNA of the CDR3: TGCAGTGCTAGAGCACTAGCGGGAGGGGTAGATACGCAGTATTTT. The V call is TRBV20-1, the J call TRBJ2-3; 13 nucleotides align to TRBD2. This CDR3 has 15 amino acids. Losses at the gene ends were 1 base for V and 5 bases for J; bases not matched to a gene: 3. The germline CDR1 and CDR2 sequences are DFQATT and SNEGSKA (reference sequence).

A remark on this clonotype: The junction differs from germline at one of its ends, possibly a read error. The chain couples TRBV11-2 to TRBJ2-5; 11 bases align to TRBD2. This CDR3 region has 17 residues. The germline CDR1 and CDR2 sequences are SGHAT and FQNNGV. Here the CDR3 DNA reads TGTGCCAACAGCTCCGGGACTAGCGGAGTGTACCAAGAGACCCAGTACTTC. Amino acids: CANSSGTSGVYQETQYF.

With regard to this clonotype: The junction shows a germline mismatch at one end, possibly a read error. The chain has TRBV28 and TRBJ2-2, with D possibly TRBD2 on 6 matching bases. CDR3 length equals 14 residues. The germline V gene encodes CDR1 MDHEN and CDR2 SYDVKM. CDR3 nucleotides: TGTGTCAGCTTCGGCGGGAAGAACACCGGGGAGCTGTTTTTT. This codes for CVSFGGKNTGELFF.

Turning to this clonotype: Sequence at one end of the junction differs from germline and may be a read error. This sequence joins TRBV6-6 and TRBJ1-1; the D is unclear. Germline V gene sequence: CDR1 MNHNY, CDR2 SVGAGI (reference sequence). The CDR3 is 13 amino acids. The CDR3 spells CASSYRESTGAFF. The CDR3 coding sequence is TGTGCCAGCAGTTATCGGGAAAGCACTGGAGCTTTCTTT.

This chain joins TRBV20-1 and TRBJ2-5; 7 bases map to TRBD2. The CDR3 is made up of 16 amino acids. Germline assignment: CDR1 DFQATT and CDR2 SNEGSKA (reference sequence). Trimming removed 0 bases from V and 3 bases from J; junction bases left unmatched: 10. CDR3 amino acids: CSARDGRELWEETQYF. The CDR3 DNA follows: TGCAGTGCTAGAGATGGGCGGGAGTTATGGGAAGAGACCCAGTACTTC.

Regarding this clonotype: A much more abundant neighbour one base away suggests this may be a read error. The gene calls are TRBV20-1 and TRBJ2-3; TRBD1 might be the D (6 bases). Germline CDR1 is DFQATT and CDR2 is SNEGSKA (reference sequence). The CDR3 is 16 residues long. Trimming stripped 4 bases from V and 0 bases from J, with 17 bases between. The CDR3 protein is CSAKGGGSVSTDTQYF. As DNA, the CDR3 is TGCAGTGCTAAAGGGGGTGGGAGCGTGAGCACAGATACGCAGTATTTT.